One and the same sample provided the 10 T cell receptor beta chains below, sequenced in a study of CD8 T cells in ankylosing spondylitis. Via MiXCR, TCRdb re-called the 5' RACE reads, giving one row per CDR3 protein. The repertoire holds hundreds of thousands of distinct CDR3 sequences, with approximately 20% as singletons. Material for sequencing was blood, either unsorted or a sorted T cell fraction (not recorded which). These receptor sequences come from a male donor with ankylosing spondylitis or in good health (not recorded which).

The V gene is TRBV20-1, the J gene TRBJ2-4, with a possible D match to TRBD1 (6 bases). CDR1 and CDR2 from the germline V gene are DFQATT and SNEGSKA (reference sequence). V was trimmed by 0 bases and J by 15 bases, leaving 18 bases between them. The CDR3 consists of 13 residues. CDR3 nucleotide sequence: TGCAGTGCTAGAGATGGTAATACAGGGAAGGGGTACTTC. Residues: CSARDGNTGKGYF.

This rearrangement joins TRBV29-1 to TRBJ2-7, with TRBD1 identical over 8 bases. CDR3 length: 14 amino acids. The junction had 7 bases not matched to a gene; V was cut back by 4 bases and J by 2 bases. CDR1 is SQVTM, CDR2 ANQGSEA, per germline. CDR3 protein: CSVGGQGGTYEQYF. The CDR3 coding sequence is TGCAGCGTTGGAGGACAGGGAGGCACCTACGAGCAGTACTTC.

This clonotype was picked up a small number of times. The chain uses TRBV10-3 and TRBJ2-4, with D possibly called TRBD1 or TRBD2 (5 bases each). Germline-derived CDR1 and CDR2 are ENHRY and SYGVKD. The CDR3 consists of 12 residues. With 10 bases removed from V and 0 bases from J, the gap between germline ends came to 7 bases. CDR3 region: CATGTAKNIQYF. Here the CDR3 DNA reads TGTGCCACCGGGACAGCCAAAAACATTCAGTACTTC.

This clonotype turned up a few times. The CDR3: CSAAGEQFF. The CDR3 coding sequence is TGCAGTGCAGCGGGAGAGCAGTTCTTC. The chain carries TRBV20-1 and TRBJ2-1; 7 bases line up with TRBD2. The CDR3 has 9 amino acids. Trimming at V came to 6 bases and at J to 10 bases, leaving 0 bases not matched to a gene. Germline values: CDR1 DFQATT, CDR2 SNEGSKA (reference sequence).

The chain recombines TRBV11-2 with TRBJ2-2; 8 bases map to TRBD1. CDR3 length equals 15 residues. Trimming cost V 5 bases and J 6 bases; bases outside gene matches: 8. In germline, CDR1 is SGHAT, CDR2 FQNNGV. The CDR3 spells CASSVTGTGSGELFF. In DNA, the CDR3 is TGTGCCAGCAGCGTCACCGGGACAGGCTCCGGGGAGCTGTTTTTT. The variable domain in full, completed from reference TRBV11-2 and TRBJ2-2, reads EAGVAQSPRYKIIEKRQSVAFWCNPISGHATLYWYQQILGQGPKLLIQFQNNGVVDDSQLPKDRFSAERLKGVDSTLKIQPAKLEDSAVYLCASSVTGTGSGELFFGEGSRLTVL.

V gene TRBV5-6 combines with J gene TRBJ2-7; the D call may be TRBD1 or TRBD2 (5 bases each). The CDR3 sequence is 15 residues long. Germline CDR1 reads SGHDT; CDR2 reads YYEEEE. The V gene lost 4 bases and the J gene lost 1 base, with 15 bases spanning the gap. The CDR3, as DNA: TGTGCCAGCAGCCTAAGGGTCGGGGCTTCCTACGAGCAGTACTTC. This sequence encodes CASSLRVGASYEQYF.

This clonotype was detected a few times. This chain connects TRBV20-1 to TRBJ2-1; TRBD2 matches at 11 bases. The V and J ends lost 6 bases and 4 bases, in that order; junction bases with no gene match: 5. This CDR3 region has 14 residues. Germline V CDR1 and CDR2: DFQATT, SNEGSKA (reference sequence). CDR3 in DNA: TGCAGTGCCCCGGGGACTAGCGGTTACAATGAGCAGTTCTTC. Translated, it gives CSAPGTSGYNEQFF.

The J gene is TRBJ1-1, the V gene TRBV12-3 or TRBV12-4, with D unclear. The CDR3 spans 12 residues. V shed 5 bases and J shed 10 bases, with 14 bases lying between them. Written as DNA, the CDR3 is TGTGCCAGCAGTCCCATGCTTTCAGTAGCTTTCTTT. Protein sequence: CASSPMLSVAFF.

The table lists this clonotype with a few counts. One end of the junction fails to match germline, which may point to a read error. V gene TRBV7-9 combines with J gene TRBJ2-5, with D perhaps TRBD1 or TRBD2 (5 bases each). This CDR3 has 12 amino acids. CDR1 and CDR2 (germline): SEHNR, FQNEAQ (reference sequence). CDR3 region: CASSPYGDPRDF. The CDR3 bases are TGTGCCAGCAGCCCCTACGGGGACCCCAGGGACTTC.

The chain carries TRBV7-9 and TRBJ2-7, with D maybe TRBD2 (6 bases). The germline V gene encodes CDR1 SEHNR and CDR2 FQNEAQ (reference sequence). V was clipped by 5 bases and J by 7 bases, with 15 bases between them. CDR3 length: 13 amino acids. The CDR3 is CASSPSAAGEQYF. DNA for the CDR3: TGTGCCAGCAGCCCTTCGGCGGCGGGGGAGCAGTACTTC.